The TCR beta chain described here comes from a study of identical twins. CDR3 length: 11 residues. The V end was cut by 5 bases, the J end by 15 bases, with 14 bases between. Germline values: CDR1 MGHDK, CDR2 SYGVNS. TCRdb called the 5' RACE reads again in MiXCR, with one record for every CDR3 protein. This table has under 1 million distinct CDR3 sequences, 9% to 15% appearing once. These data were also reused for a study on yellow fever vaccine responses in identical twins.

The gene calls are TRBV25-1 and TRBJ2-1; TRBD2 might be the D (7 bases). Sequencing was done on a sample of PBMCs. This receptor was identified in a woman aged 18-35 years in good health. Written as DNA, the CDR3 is TGTGCCAGCAGTTCCTCCGGGGGGCCGTTCTTC. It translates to CASSSSGGPFF.